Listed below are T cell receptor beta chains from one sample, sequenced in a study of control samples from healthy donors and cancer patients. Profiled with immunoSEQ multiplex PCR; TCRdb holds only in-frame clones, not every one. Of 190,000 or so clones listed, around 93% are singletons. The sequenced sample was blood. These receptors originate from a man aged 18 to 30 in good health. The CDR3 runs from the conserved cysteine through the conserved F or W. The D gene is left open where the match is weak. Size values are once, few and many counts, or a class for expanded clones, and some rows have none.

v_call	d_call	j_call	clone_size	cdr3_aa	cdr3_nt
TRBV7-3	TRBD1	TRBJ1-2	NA	CASSGPGQAGYTF	TGTGCCAGCAGCGGACCGGGACAGGCTGGCTACACCTTC
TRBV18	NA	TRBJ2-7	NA	CASSQTGREQYF	TGTGCCAGCTCACAGACAGGTCGCGAGCAGTACTTC
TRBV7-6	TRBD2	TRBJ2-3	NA	CASSRPSGGASDTQYF	TGTGCCAGCAGCCGTCCAAGCGGGGGGGCCTCAGATACGCAGTATTTT
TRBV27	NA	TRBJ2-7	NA	CASSFGAGYEQYF	TGTGCCAGCAGTTTTGGGGCGGGGTACGAGCAGTACTTC
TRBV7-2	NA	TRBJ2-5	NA	CASSFSTGLRGETQYF	TGTGCCAGCAGCTTTTCCACGGGCCTACGGGGAGAGACCCAGTACTTC
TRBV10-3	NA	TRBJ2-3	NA	CAMQGPLNTDTQYF	TGTGCCATGCAAGGGCCCTTGAACACAGATACGCAGTATTTT
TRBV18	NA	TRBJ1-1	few	CASSPPNRNTEAFF	TGTGCCAGCTCACCACCAAATAGGAACACTGAAGCTTTCTTT
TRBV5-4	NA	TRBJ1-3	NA	CASSPNGGSGNTIYF	TGTGCCAGCAGTCCAAACGGGGGCTCTGGAAACACCATATATTTT
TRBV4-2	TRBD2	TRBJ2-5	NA	CASSATSGGASAQETQYF	TGTGCCAGCAGCGCGACTAGCGGGGGGGCCAGTGCGCAAGAGACCCAGTACTTC
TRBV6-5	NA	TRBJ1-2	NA	CASSRTGQSYGYTF	TGTGCCAGCAGCCGCACCGGACAGAGCTATGGCTACACCTTC
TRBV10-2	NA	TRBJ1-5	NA	CASSPERRQPQHF	TGCGCCAGCAGCCCGGAACGGAGACAGCCCCAGCATTTT
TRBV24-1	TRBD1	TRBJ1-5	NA	CATSGQGQPQHF	TGTGCCACCTCTGGACAGGGGCAGCCCCAGCATTTT
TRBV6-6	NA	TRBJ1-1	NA	CASSYSSPGLRTEAFF	TGTGCCAGCAGTTACTCGAGCCCGGGACTCCGTACTGAAGCTTTCTTT
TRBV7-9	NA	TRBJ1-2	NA	CASSFGGGGYTF	TGTGCCAGCAGCTTCGGCGGGGGCGGCTACACCTTC
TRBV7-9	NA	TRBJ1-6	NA	CASSSPMTGSSSYNSPLHF	TGTGCCAGCAGCTCCCCTATGACAGGATCAAGCTCCTATAATTCACCCCTCCACTTT
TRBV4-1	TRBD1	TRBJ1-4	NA	CASSRDRGSTNEKLFF	TGCGCCAGCAGCCGGGACAGGGGCTCAACTAATGAAAAACTGTTTTTT
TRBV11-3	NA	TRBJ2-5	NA	CASSLRDQETQYF	TGTGCCAGCAGCCTCCGGGACCAAGAGACCCAGTACTTC
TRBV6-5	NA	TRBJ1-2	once	CASQEASGYGYTF	TGTGCCAGCCAGGAGGCGTCGGGTTATGGCTACACCTTC
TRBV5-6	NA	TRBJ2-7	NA	CASSFGYEQYF	TGTGCCAGCAGCTTTGGATACGAGCAGTACTTC
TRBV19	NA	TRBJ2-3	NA	CASKGKGVATDTQYF	TGTGCCAGTAAGGGGAAGGGGGTAGCCACAGATACGCAGTATTTT
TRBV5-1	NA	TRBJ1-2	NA	CASSLAGTTGYTF	TGCGCCAGCAGCTTGGCCGGGACGACGGGCTACACCTTC
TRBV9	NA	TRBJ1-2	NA	CASSSQLYGYTF	TGTGCCAGCAGCTCTCAGCTCTATGGCTACACCTTC
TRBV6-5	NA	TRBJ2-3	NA	CASSTQGGDTQYF	TGTGCCAGCAGTACCCAGGGGGGAGATACGCAGTATTTT
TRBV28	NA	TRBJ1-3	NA	CASSFGRTFGGNTIYF	TGTGCCAGCAGTTTCGGACGGACGTTCGGAGGAAACACCATATATTTT
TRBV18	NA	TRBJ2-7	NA	CASSPLEGNYEQYF	TGTGCCAGCTCACCACTTGAGGGCAACTACGAGCAGTACTTC
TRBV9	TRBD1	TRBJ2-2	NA	CASTARQGALSGELFF	TGTGCCAGCACCGCCCGGCAGGGGGCATTGTCCGGGGAGCTGTTTTTT
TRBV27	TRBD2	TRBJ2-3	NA	CASSPAGGQTDTQYF	TGTGCCAGCAGTCCAGCGGGGGGGCAGACAGATACGCAGTATTTT
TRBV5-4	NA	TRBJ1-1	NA	CASSPPGRRTEAFF	TGTGCCAGCAGTCCCCCCGGGAGGAGGACTGAAGCTTTCTTT
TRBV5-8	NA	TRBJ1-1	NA	CASPLERELNTEAFF	TGTGCCAGCCCCTTAGAGAGGGAATTGAACACTGAAGCTTTCTTT
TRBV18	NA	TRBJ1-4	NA	CASSPPGRGSEKLFF	TGTGCCAGCTCACCACCGGGAAGAGGAAGTGAAAAACTGTTTTTT
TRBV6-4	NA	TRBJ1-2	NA	CASGPTLTGGYTF	TGTGCCAGTGGGCCTACCTTAACGGGGGGCTACACCTTC
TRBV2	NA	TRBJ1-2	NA	CASSVARGALYGYTF	TGTGCCAGCAGTGTGGCCAGGGGCGCGCTCTATGGCTACACCTTC
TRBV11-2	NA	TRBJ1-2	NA	CASSLGQRVAGGYTF	TGTGCCAGCAGCTTAGGTCAAAGGGTGGCCGGTGGCTACACCTTC
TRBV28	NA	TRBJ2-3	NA	CASRVQRLTDTQYF	TGTGCCAGCAGGGTTCAGCGGCTCACAGATACGCAGTATTTT
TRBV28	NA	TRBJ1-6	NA	CASSSTPLSWGSPLHF	TGTGCCAGCAGTTCAACCCCTTTATCGTGGGGTTCACCCCTCCACTTT
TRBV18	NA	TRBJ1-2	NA	CASSPPTDRGGYTF	TGTGCCAGCTCACCACCGACAGATCGGGGTGGCTACACCTTC
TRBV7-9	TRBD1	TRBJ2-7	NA	CASSIKGATNEQYF	TGTGCCAGCAGCATCAAGGGGGCAACCAACGAGCAGTACTTC
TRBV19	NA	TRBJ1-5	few	CASNRGMNGPQHF	TGTGCCAGTAATAGGGGGATGAATGGGCCCCAGCATTTT
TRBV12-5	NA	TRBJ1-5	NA	CASGAMTGYSNQPQHF	TGTGCTAGTGGTGCCATGACAGGTTATAGCAATCAGCCCCAGCATTTT
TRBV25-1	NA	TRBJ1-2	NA	CASSEYRGYGYTF	TGTGCCAGCAGTGAATATAGAGGATATGGCTACACCTTC
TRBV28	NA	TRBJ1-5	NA	CASSDSDQPQHF	TGTGCCAGCAGTGACAGTGATCAGCCCCAGCATTTT
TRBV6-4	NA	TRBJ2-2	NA	CASSEGSDSYTGELFF	TGTGCCAGCAGTGAAGGTTCCGACTCCTACACCGGGGAGCTGTTTTTT
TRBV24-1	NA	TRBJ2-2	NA	CATSDPRPFGARTGELFF	TGTGCCACCAGTGACCCGCGCCCCTTTGGGGCAAGGACCGGGGAGCTGTTTTTT
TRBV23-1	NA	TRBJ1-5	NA	CASHPLTGRVCCQPQHF	TGCGCCAGCCATCCGTTAACGGGGCGGGTATGTTGTCAGCCCCAGCATTTT
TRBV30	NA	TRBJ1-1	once	CAWSSGKDTEAFF	TGTGCCTGGAGTTCAGGGAAGGACACTGAAGCTTTCTTT
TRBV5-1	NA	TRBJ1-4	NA	CASSARPDNEKLFF	TGCGCCAGCAGCGCCCGACCGGATAATGAAAAACTGTTTTTT
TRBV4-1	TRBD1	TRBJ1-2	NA	CASSQEEGDRAYGYTF	TGCGCCAGCAGCCAAGAAGAGGGTGACAGGGCCTATGGCTACACCTTC
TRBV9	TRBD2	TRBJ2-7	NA	CASSVGPSGGLSSYEQYF	TGTGCCAGCAGCGTAGGTCCTAGCGGGGGCCTGAGCTCCTACGAGCAGTACTTC
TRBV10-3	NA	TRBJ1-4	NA	CAISESWATNEKLFF	TGTGCCATCAGTGAGTCTTGGGCAACTAATGAAAAACTGTTTTTT
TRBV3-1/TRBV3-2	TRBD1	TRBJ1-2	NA	CASSHEGAHGYTF	TGTGCCAGCAGCCACGAGGGGGCGCATGGCTACACCTTC
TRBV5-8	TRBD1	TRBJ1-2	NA	CASSFGQEGYGYTF	TGTGCCAGCAGCTTTGGACAGGAAGGCTATGGCTACACCTTC
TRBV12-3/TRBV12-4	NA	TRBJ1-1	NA	CASSFYGNTEAFF	TGTGCCAGCAGTTTCTACGGGAACACTGAAGCTTTCTTT